The rows below give T cell receptor beta chains drawn from one sample of a study of cytomegalovirus exposure and HLA in healthy donors. Profiling relied on immunoSEQ multiplex PCR, and the TCRdb table lists in-frame clones only, not all of them. The data show roughly 170,000 clones, 84% seen once. Sequenced material: PBMCs. The source of these receptors is a woman between 18 and 29 years old in good health and CMV-seropositive. Both conserved end residues are part of each CDR3. The D gene is left open where the match is weak. Clone size appears in some rows only: once, few, many, or a class for an expanded clone.

>TRBV19|TRBJ2-2|TRBD1|once
TGTGCCAGTAGTACCAGTATACAGGGGTACACCGGGGAGCTGTTTTTT
CASSTSIQGYTGELFF
>TRBV6-1|TRBJ2-7|TRBD1|NA
TGTGCCAGCAGCGAGAACTGGGGACAGGGGTACGAGCAGTACTTC
CASSENWGQGYEQYF
>TRBV7-2|TRBJ2-1|NA|NA
TGTGCCAGCAGGTCCGGGGGTGAGCAGTTCTTC
CASRSGGEQFF
>TRBV6-5|TRBJ1-2|TRBD1|NA
TGTGCCAGCAGTCTTAGGACAGGGTATGGCTACACCTTC
CASSLRTGYGYTF
>TRBV6-1|TRBJ2-3|TRBD2|NA
TGTGCCAGCAGGGGACTAGTCCCCACAGATACGCAGTATTTT
CASRGLVPTDTQYF
>TRBV9|TRBJ1-2|TRBD1|NA
TGTGCCAGCAGCGTTGGGACAGGGCAATATGGCTACACCTTC
CASSVGTGQYGYTF
>TRBV4-1|TRBJ1-3|TRBD1|NA
TGCGCCAGCAGTCTACTCACAGGGGACGGACGAACGGTACACACCATATATTTT
CASSLLTGDGRTVHTIYF
>TRBV15|TRBJ2-7|TRBD1|NA
TGTGCCACCAGCAGAATGAGGGACAGGGCAACCTACGAGCAGTACTTC
CATSRMRDRATYEQYF
>TRBV5-1|TRBJ1-4|NA|few
TGCGCCAGCAGGCAGGGAAATCCTACAACTAATGAAAAACTGTTTTTT
CASRQGNPTTNEKLFF
>TRBV2|TRBJ2-7|NA|NA
TGTGCCAGCAGTGAAAGCGTACAGTACTTC
CASSESVQYF
>TRBV19|TRBJ1-5|TRBD1|once
TGTGCCAGTAAGAAACTTCGACAGGGGCCTCCCAGTAGCAATCAGCCCCAGCATTTT
CASKKLRQGPPSSNQPQHF
>TRBV15|TRBJ1-4|NA|once
TGTGCCACCAGCGGAATTACAGGGATCGAGGAAAAACTGTTTTTT
CATSGITGIEEKLFF
>TRBV10-3|TRBJ2-5|TRBD2|NA
TGTGCCATCAGTCAAATCAGCGGGGGGTTGGAGACCCAGTACTTC
CAISQISGGLETQYF
>TRBV6-5|TRBJ1-4|NA|NA
TGTGCCAGCAGTTCTTGGGGGGGGGTTGAAAAACTGTTTTTT
CASSSWGGVEKLFF
>TRBV4-1|TRBJ1-4|TRBD1|NA
TGCGCCAGCAGCCAAGCCGGGACAGGGTTTGAAAAACTGTTTTTT
CASSQAGTGFEKLFF
>TRBV9|TRBJ1-1|TRBD1|NA
TGTGCCAGCAGCTCCTCCGGACAGGAGAACACTGAAGCTTTCTTT
CASSSSGQENTEAFF
>TRBV13|TRBJ2-3|TRBD2|NA
TGTGCCAGCAGCTTAATTGGGACTAGCGGGGGGGCCGCTGAGACAGATACGCAGTATTTT
CASSLIGTSGGAAETDTQYF
>TRBV4-3|TRBJ2-2|TRBD1|NA
TGCGCCAGCAGCCAGGCCCACGGGACAGGGAGCCGGGAGCTGTTTTTT
CASSQAHGTGSRELFF
>TRBV6-6|TRBJ1-1|NA|NA
TGTGCCAGCAGTTCTGGGGGGAATACTGAAGCTTTCTTT
CASSSGGNTEAFF
>TRBV6-5|TRBJ1-1|NA|once
TGTGCCAGCAGTTACGAGCGAAACACTGAAGCTTTCTTT
CASSYERNTEAFF
>TRBV7-6|TRBJ2-3|TRBD2|NA
TGTGCCAGCAGCTTAGAGGGACTAGAATCCCCCACAGATACGCAGTATTTT
CASSLEGLESPTDTQYF
>TRBV6-5|TRBJ2-7|TRBD2|NA
TGTGCCAGCAGCCGAAACCTAGCGGTGTTTTACGAGCAGTACTTC
CASSRNLAVFYEQYF
>TRBV6-5|TRBJ2-1|TRBD2|NA
TGTGCCAGCAGTTACAAAGCGGGGGGGCCGGATGAGCAGTTCTTC
CASSYKAGGPDEQFF
>TRBV10-1|TRBJ1-2|NA|NA
TGCGCCAGCAGTGAGGGACGGACAGATCGACTTGGCTACACCTTC
CASSEGRTDRLGYTF
>TRBV19|TRBJ1-5|TRBD1|NA
TGTGCCAGTAGTACGGGACAGGCGGGGGGCAATCAGCCCCAGCATTTT
CASSTGQAGGNQPQHF
>TRBV5-1|TRBJ1-4|TRBD1|NA
TGCGCCAGCAGCTTTGGGGGACAGGGGAATGAAAAACTGTTTTTT
CASSFGGQGNEKLFF
>TRBV6-1|TRBJ1-5|NA|NA
TGTGCCAGCAGTGAAGCGCGGAGCAATCAGCCCCAGCATTTT
CASSEARSNQPQHF
>TRBV5-1|TRBJ2-1|NA|NA
TGCGCCAGCAGCTGGAGCGGAGGGCACAACAATGAGCAGTTCTTC
CASSWSGGHNNEQFF
>TRBV21-1|TRBJ2-7|NA|NA
TGTGCCAGCAGCAAAGCGCCTGACAGTTTGCCCTCCCCCTACGAGCAGTACTTC
CASSKAPDSLPSPYEQYF
>TRBV7-9|TRBJ2-1|TRBD2|NA
TGTGCCAGCAGCTCGACGGGAGGGGACAATGAGCAGTTCTTC
CASSSTGGDNEQFF
>TRBV2|TRBJ2-1|TRBD1|NA
TGTGCCAGCATGAGGGACAGGTCGTTCTTC
CASMRDRSFF
>TRBV4-3|TRBJ2-5|TRBD2|NA
TGCGCCAGCAGCCCAGATCCTAGCGGGATCCAAGAGACCCAGTACTTC
CASSPDPSGIQETQYF
>TRBV6-5|TRBJ2-2|NA|NA
TGTGCCAGCAGTGAACAGGGTAGCGGGGAGCTGTTTTTT
CASSEQGSGELFF
>TRBV7-7|TRBJ1-5|NA|NA
TGTGCCAGCAGCTTACCCGGGACTCTCGAGGATACCTCTCGCCGTGGCAATCAGCCCCAGCATTTT
CASSLPGTLEDTSRRGNQPQHF
>TRBV19|TRBJ2-1|NA|NA
TGTGCCAGTAGTCTATCGGTTAACTCCTACAATGAGCAGTTCTTC
CASSLSVNSYNEQFF
>TRBV7-2|TRBJ2-3|TRBD1|NA
TGTGCCAGCAGCTTAGCGGGGACAGGCTCGCTGACAGATACGCAGTATTTT
CASSLAGTGSLTDTQYF
>TRBV27|TRBJ2-6|NA|NA
TGTGCCAGCAGAAGAGGGACCAACGTCCTGACTTTC
CASRRGTNVLTF
>TRBV7-2|TRBJ1-2|NA|few
TGTGCCAGCAGCTTAGGTCCGGGGGAAAGGGCCTATGGCTACACCTTC
CASSLGPGERAYGYTF
>TRBV28|TRBJ1-2|NA|NA
TGTGCCAGCGCCCTCACGGGGCAGGGGAGCGGCTACACCTTC
CASALTGQGSGYTF
>TRBV27|TRBJ1-1|NA|NA
TGTGCCAGCAGGCCCCTCGGCGGGAGGACGAGGAACACTGAAGCTTTCTTT
CASRPLGGRTRNTEAFF
>TRBV7-7|TRBJ1-6|NA|few
TGTGCCAGCAGCCTAGACACCAATTCACCCCTCCACTTT
CASSLDTNSPLHF
>TRBV23-1|TRBJ2-1|TRBD2|NA
TGCGCCAGCAGCCCGGGGGTAGCTAGCGGGGGCCCCCATGAGCAGTTCTTC
CASSPGVASGGPHEQFF
>TRBV15|TRBJ1-2|NA|NA
TGTGCCACCAGCAGAGACGCCCTTGGGTCTAGCGTTCGTACCTTC
CATSRDALGSSVRTF
>TRBV5-1|TRBJ2-7|NA|NA
TGCGCCAGCAGCACACATCCTGGACTGCTGTACGAGCAGTACTTC
CASSTHPGLLYEQYF
>TRBV6-1|TRBJ2-2|NA|NA
TGTGCCAGCAGTGAACAGGGGGGCACCGGGGAGCTGTTTTTT
CASSEQGGTGELFF
>TRBV5-1|TRBJ2-3|NA|NA
TGCGCCAGCAGCTTGGACAGCCACACAGATACGCAGTATTTT
CASSLDSHTDTQYF
>TRBV10-3|TRBJ2-3|TRBD1|NA
TGTGCCATCAGTCGGACAGGGGAAGATACGCAGTATTTT
CAISRTGEDTQYF
>TRBV4-1|TRBJ2-7|NA|NA
TGCGCCAGCAGCCAAACCCGGGACACCTCCTACGAGCAGTACTTC
CASSQTRDTSYEQYF
>TRBV6-1|TRBJ1-5|NA|NA
TGTGCCAGCAGTGACCGGGGGGCGAACCACAATCAGCCCCAGCATTTT
CASSDRGANHNQPQHF
>TRBV6-6|TRBJ1-3|TRBD1|NA
TGTGCCAGCAGGGAAGGGACAGGGACGCGAAACACCATATATTTT
CASREGTGTRNTIYF
>TRBV6-1|TRBJ2-7|NA|NA
TGTGCCAGCAGCAAACAGGGCTACGAGCAGTACTTC
CASSKQGYEQYF
>TRBV7-9|TRBJ2-5|TRBD1|NA
TGTGCCAGCAGCCCCGGGACAGGGAACGGTCAAGAGACCCAGTACTTC
CASSPGTGNGQETQYF
>TRBV27|TRBJ2-7|TRBD1|NA
TGTGCCAGCAGTTTGGGTTCGCAGGGGGCCTCCGAGCAGTACTTC
CASSLGSQGASEQYF
>TRBV6-5|TRBJ2-4|TRBD2|NA
TGTGCCAGCCGCCGGGGGGGCGCCAAAAACATTCAGTACTTC
CASRRGGAKNIQYF
>TRBV9|TRBJ1-2|NA|NA
TGTGCCAGCAGCGTAGGCCCGGAAGGGAGTGGCTACACCTTC
CASSVGPEGSGYTF
>TRBV11-2|TRBJ1-1|NA|NA
TGTGCCAGCACAGGACAGACGAACACTGAAGCTTTCTTT
CASTGQTNTEAFF
>TRBV14|TRBJ2-5|NA|NA
TGTGCCAGCAGCTCGGCCGGCTTCGGGGAGACCCAGTACTTC
CASSSAGFGETQYF